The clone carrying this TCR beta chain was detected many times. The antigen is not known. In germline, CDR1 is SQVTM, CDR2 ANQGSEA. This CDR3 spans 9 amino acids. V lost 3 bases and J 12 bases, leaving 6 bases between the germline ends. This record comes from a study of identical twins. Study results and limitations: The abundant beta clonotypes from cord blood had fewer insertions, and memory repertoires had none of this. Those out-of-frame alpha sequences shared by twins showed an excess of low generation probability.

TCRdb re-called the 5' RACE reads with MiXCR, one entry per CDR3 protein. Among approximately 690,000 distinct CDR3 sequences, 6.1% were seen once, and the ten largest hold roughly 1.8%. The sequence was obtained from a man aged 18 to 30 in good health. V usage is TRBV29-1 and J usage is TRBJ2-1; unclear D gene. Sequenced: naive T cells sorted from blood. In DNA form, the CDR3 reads TGCAGCGTTGATGATGGGCAGTTCTTC. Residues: CSVDDGQFF.